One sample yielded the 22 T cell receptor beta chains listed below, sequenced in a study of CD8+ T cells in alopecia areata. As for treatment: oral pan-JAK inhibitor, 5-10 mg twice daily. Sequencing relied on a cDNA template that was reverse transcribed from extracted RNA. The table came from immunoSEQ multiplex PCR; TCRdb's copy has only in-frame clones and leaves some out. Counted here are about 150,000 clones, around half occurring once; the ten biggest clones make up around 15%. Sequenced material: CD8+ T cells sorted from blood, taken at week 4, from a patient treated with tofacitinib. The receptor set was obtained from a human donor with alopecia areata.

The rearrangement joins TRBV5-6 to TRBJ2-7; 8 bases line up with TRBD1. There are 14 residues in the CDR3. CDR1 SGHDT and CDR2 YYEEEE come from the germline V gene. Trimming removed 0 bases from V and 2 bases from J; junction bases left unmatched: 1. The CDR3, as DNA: TGTGCCAGCAGCTTGGGCAGGGGGCCCTACGAGCAGTACTTC. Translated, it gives CASSLGRGPYEQYF.

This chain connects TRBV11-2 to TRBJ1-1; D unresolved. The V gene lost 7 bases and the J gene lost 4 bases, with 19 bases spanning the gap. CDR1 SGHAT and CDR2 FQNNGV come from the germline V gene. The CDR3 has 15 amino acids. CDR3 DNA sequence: TGTGCCAGCACGAGCCCGGGGAAAGGACGCACTGAAGCTTTCTTT. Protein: CASTSPGKGRTEAFF. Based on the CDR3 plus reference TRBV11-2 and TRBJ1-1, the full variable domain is EAGVAQSPRYKIIEKRQSVAFWCNPISGHATLYWYQQILGQGPKLLIQFQNNGVVDDSQLPKDRFSAERLKGVDSTLKIQPAKLEDSAVYLCASTSPGKGRTEAFFGQGTRLTVV.

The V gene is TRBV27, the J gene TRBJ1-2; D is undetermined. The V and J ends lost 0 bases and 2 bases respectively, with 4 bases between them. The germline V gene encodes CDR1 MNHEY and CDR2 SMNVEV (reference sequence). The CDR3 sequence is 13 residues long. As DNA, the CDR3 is TGTGCCAGCAGTTTATCCAGGAACTATGGCTACACCTTC. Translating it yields CASSLSRNYGYTF.

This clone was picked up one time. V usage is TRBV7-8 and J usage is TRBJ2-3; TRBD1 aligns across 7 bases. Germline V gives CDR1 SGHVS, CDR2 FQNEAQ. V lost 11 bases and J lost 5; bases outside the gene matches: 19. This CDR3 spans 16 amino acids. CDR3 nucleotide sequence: TGTGCCTCAAGGGCGGGCAGGGGGATCTTACTAGATACGCAGTATTTT. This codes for CASRAGRGILLDTQYF. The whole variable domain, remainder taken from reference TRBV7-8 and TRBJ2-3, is GAGVSQSPRYKVAKRGQDVALRCDPISGHVSLFWYQQALGQGPEFLTYFQNEAQLDKSGLPSDRFFAERPEGSVSTLKIQRTQQEDSAVYLCASRAGRGILLDTQYFGPGTRLTVL.

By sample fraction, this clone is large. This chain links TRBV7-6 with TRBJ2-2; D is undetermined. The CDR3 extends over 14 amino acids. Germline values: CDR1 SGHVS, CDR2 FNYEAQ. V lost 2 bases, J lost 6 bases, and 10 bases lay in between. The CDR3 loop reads CASSLRASAGELFF. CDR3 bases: TGTGCCAGCAGCTTACGGGCGAGCGCCGGGGAGCTGTTTTTT.

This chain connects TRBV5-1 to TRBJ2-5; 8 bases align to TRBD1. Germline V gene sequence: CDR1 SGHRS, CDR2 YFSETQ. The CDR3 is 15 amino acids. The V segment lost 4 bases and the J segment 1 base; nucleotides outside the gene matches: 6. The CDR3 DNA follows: TGCGCCAGCAGCGCCGGACAGGGAGGCCAAGAGACCCAGTACTTC. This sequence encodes CASSAGQGGQETQYF.

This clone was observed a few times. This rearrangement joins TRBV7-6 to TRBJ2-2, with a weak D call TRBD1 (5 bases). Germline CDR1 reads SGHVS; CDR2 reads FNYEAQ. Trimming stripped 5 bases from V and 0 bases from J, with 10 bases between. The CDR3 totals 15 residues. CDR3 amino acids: CASSPGAANTGELFF. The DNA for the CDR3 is TGTGCCAGCAGCCCTGGGGCCGCGAACACCGGGGAGCTGTTTTTT.

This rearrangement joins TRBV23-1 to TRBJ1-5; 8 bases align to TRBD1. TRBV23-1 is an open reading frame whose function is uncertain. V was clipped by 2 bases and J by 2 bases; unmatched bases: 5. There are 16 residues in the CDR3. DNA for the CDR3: TGCGCCAGCAGTCAACCAGACAGGGGTGGCAATCAGCCCCAGCATTTT. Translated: CASSQPDRGGNQPQHF.

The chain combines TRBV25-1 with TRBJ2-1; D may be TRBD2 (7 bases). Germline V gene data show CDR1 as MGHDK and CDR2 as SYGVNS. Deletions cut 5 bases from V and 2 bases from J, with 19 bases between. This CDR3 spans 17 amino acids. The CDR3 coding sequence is TGTGCCAGCAGTCCTCGTCGGGGGGCCGAGGCCTACAATGAGCAGTTCTTC. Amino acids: CASSPRRGAEAYNEQFF.

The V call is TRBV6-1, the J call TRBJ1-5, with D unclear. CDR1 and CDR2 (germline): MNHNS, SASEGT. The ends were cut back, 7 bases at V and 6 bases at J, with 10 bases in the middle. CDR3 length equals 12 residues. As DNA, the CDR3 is TGTGCCAGCACTGCTGGAAGTCAGCCCCAGCATTTT. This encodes CASTAGSQPQHF.

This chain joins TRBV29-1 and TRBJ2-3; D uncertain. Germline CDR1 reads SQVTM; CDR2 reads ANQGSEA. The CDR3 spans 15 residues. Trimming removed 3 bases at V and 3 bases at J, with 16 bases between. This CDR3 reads CSVDAESVRTDTQYF. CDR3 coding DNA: TGCAGCGTTGATGCGGAGAGCGTTAGGACAGATACGCAGTATTTT.

The CDR3 DNA is TGTGCCAGCAGCTCCAGATATAGCAATCAGCCCCAGCATTTT. Amino acid sequence: CASSSRYSNQPQHF. The chain couples TRBV7-9 to TRBJ1-5; D gene ambiguous. The length of the CDR3 is 14 residues. V was clipped by 4 bases and J by 0 bases, with 7 bases between them. The V gene's germline CDR1 is SEHNR and CDR2 FQNEAQ (reference sequence).

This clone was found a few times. The CDR3 reads CASSFPQGASYEQYF. CDR3 in DNA: TGTGCCAGCAGCTTCCCACAGGGGGCAAGTTACGAGCAGTACTTC. The rearrangement uses TRBV6-1 and TRBJ2-7; 9 bases line up with TRBD1. Trimming removed 6 bases from V and 4 bases from J; junction bases left unmatched: 10. The CDR3 consists of 15 residues. The germline CDR1 and CDR2 sequences are MNHNS and SASEGT.

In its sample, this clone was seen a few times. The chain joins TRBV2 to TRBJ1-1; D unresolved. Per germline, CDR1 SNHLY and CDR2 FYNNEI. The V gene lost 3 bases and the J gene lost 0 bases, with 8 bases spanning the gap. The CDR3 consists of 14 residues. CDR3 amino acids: CASSDSQMNTEAFF. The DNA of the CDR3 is TGTGCCAGCAGTGATTCACAGATGAACACTGAAGCTTTCTTT.

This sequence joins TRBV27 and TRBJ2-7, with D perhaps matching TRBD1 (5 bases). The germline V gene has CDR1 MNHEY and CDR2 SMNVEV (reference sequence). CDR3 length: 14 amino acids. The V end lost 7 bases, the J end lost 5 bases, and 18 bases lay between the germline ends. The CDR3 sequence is CASTTQTAFHEQYF. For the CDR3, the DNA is TGTGCCAGCACCACCCAGACAGCTTTCCACGAGCAGTACTTC.

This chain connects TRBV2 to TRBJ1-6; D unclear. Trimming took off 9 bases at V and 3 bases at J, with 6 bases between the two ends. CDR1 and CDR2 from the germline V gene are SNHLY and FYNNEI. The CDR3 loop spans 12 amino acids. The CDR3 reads CASSNYNSPLHF. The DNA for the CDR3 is TGTGCCAGTAGCAACTATAATTCACCCCTCCACTTT.

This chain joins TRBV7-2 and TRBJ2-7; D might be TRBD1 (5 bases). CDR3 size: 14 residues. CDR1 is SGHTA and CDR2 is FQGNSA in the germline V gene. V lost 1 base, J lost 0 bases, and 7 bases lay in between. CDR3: CASSLETASYEQYF. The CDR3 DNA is TGTGCCAGCAGCTTAGAGACAGCCTCCTACGAGCAGTACTTC.

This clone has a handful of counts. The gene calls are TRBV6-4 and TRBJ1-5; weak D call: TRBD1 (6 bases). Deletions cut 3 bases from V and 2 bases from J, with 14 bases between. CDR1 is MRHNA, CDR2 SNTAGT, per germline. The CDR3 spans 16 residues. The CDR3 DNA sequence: TGTGCCAGCAGTGAAGATTGGGGGGCTGGCAATCAGCCCCAGCATTTT. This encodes CASSEDWGAGNQPQHF.

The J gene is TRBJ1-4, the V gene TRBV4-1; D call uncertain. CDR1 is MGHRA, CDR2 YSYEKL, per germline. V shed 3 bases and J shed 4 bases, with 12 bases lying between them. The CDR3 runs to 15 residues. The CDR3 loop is CASSHRRQFNEKLFF. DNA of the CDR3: TGCGCCAGCAGCCACAGACGGCAGTTTAATGAAAAACTGTTTTTT.

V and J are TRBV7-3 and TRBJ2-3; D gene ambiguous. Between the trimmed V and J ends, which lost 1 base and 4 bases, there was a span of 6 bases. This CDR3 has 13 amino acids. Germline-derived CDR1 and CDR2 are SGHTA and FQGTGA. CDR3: CASSLMVSDTQYF. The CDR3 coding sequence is TGTGCCAGCAGCTTAATGGTCTCAGATACGCAGTATTTT.

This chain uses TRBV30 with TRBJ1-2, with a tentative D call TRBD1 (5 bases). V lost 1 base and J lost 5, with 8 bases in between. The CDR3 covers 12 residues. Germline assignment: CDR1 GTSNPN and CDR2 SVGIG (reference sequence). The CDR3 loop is CAWSEGRYGYTF. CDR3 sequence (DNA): TGTGCCTGGAGTGAGGGGAGGTATGGCTACACCTTC.

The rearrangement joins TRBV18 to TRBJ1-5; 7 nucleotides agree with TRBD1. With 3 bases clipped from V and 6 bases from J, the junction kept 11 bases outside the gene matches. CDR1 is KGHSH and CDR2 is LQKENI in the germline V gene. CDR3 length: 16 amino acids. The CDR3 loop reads CASSPREGGESQPQHF. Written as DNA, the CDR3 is TGTGCCAGCTCACCCCGGGAAGGGGGCGAGAGTCAGCCCCAGCATTTT.